This T cell receptor (beta chain) was sequenced for a study of T cells in Graves' hyperthyroidism and ophthalmopathy. Study results and caveats: Blood also showed most of the thyroid clonotypes that were expanded above 0.001. For ophthalmopathy, model prediction preceded onset by a median around 7 months.

RNA transcripts yielded amplified TCR beta CDR3 regions. A first-round RT-PCR of the TCR CDR3 used the HTBI primer set. TCRdb reanalysed the multiplex PCR reads using MiXCR and keeps one entry per CDR3 protein. The sample contains 550,000 to 800,000 distinct CDR3 sequences, about 15% of which appear only once. CDR1 is LGHNA, CDR2 YSLEER, per germline. Unmatched junction bases numbered 3, after V lost 2 bases and J lost 1 base. The CDR3 extends over 15 amino acids. Graves' hyperthyroidism showing no ophthalmopathy progression within 18 months was considered stable. As concerns this clonotype: Its antigen remains unknown.

The sequence came from a man aged 18 to 30 with Graves' hyperthyroidism. Sequenced material: blood. The chain joins TRBV4-3 to TRBJ2-3; the match to TRBD2 covers 7 bases. The CDR3 DNA reads TGCGCCAGCAGCCAACTAGCGGCCCGCACAGATACGCAGTATTTT. Amino acid sequence: CASSQLAARTDTQYF.